This TCR beta chain was captured by sequencing in a study of cytomegalovirus exposure and HLA in healthy donors. Study-wide findings and caveats: Investigators reported 150 to 200 TCR beta chains as tied to cytomegalovirus. Rarity marked most TCR sequences, yet some public TCRs occurred in many donors. A later analysis showed HLA-associated TCR beta chains outstripping equally common others in clonal expansion.

Vbeta (60) and Jbeta (13) primers were used in the PCR. Clones were read by immunoSEQ multiplex PCR, and TCRdb kept only the in-frame ones, dropping some. Altogether 200,000 to 250,000 clones are present, over 60% being singletons, with the ten largest covering around 1.7%. Of note for this clone: Its specificity is not known.

The sample was PBMCs. The TCR sequence derives from a man between 18 and 35 years old in good health and CMV-seronegative.

The CDR3 DNA reads as TGTGCCAGCAGCCGAGGGGAGGCCCAGTACTTC. Translated: CASSRGEAQYF. The rearrangement uses TRBV14 and TRBJ2-5; D possibly corresponds to TRBD2 (6 bases). This CDR3 spans 11 amino acids. Trimming pared 4 bases from V and 9 bases from J, leaving 9 bases between. The germline CDR1 and CDR2 sequences are SGHDN and FVKESK.